This T cell receptor (beta chain) originates from a study of T cell repertoires in cytomegalovirus infection. V gave up 5 bases and J gave up 1 base, with 14 bases separating them. The CDR3 is 15 amino acids. MiXCR, run by TCRdb on the reads, gives a single entry per CDR3 protein. The data show about 340,000 distinct CDR3 sequences, approximately 32% seen once. This clonotype has a handful of counts. Antigen unknown. This specimen consisted of cultured PBMCs, obtained from culture after CMV antigen stimulation. V and J are TRBV12-3 or TRBV12-4 and TRBJ1-1; the D is unclear. The sequence came from a human donor in good health (CMV status not recorded). Some clones in this sample may be carry-over from other donors' samples. The CDR3 DNA reads TGTGCCAGCAGTCCACCCCCGTCGAAGAACACTGAAGCTTTCTTT. The encoded protein is CASSPPPSKNTEAFF.